These 19 T cell receptor beta chains originate from one sample sequenced in a study of T cells in Graves' hyperthyroidism and ophthalmopathy (dated by TCRdb to about 2019). Libraries were prepared through multiplex PCR. The sequencer was an Illumina HiSeq 2000. The TCR beta CDR3 regions were amplified from RNA transcripts. A first-round RT-PCR of the TCR CDR3 used the HTBI primer set with the Qiagen OneStep RT-PCR kit. The raw public reads went through TCRdb reprocessing: fastp at Q25, MiXCR clone calling, in-frame beta chains kept. Entries are consolidated by CDR3 protein sequence, retaining the most common genes and DNA. The sample includes roughly 800,000 distinct CDR3 sequences, with roughly 40% observed a single time. The ten largest make up over 8% of the sample. Sequenced: blood. The receptors stem from a man younger than 35 with Graves' hyperthyroidism.

This clonotype was picked up many times. The V gene is TRBV19, the J gene TRBJ1-1, with D uncertain. Trimming shortened V by 6 bases and J by 3 bases, and 11 bases separated the two germline ends. CDR3 length: 13 residues. Germline assignment: CDR1 LNHDA and CDR2 SQIVND (reference sequence). The CDR3 loop reads CASSATMDTEAFF. CDR3 sequence (DNA): TGTGCCAGTAGCGCGACGATGGACACTGAAGCTTTCTTT.

The sample holds many counts of this clonotype. The chain has TRBV29-1 and TRBJ1-2; no reliable D call. The CDR3 loop spans 12 amino acids. V lost 1 base to trimming and J lost 3 bases, with 6 bases between them. Germline lookup yields CDR1 SQVTM and CDR2 ANQGSEA. The CDR3 DNA reads as TGCAGCGTTGAAGGCGGGTACTATGGCTACACCTTC. Its translation is CSVEGGYYGYTF.

This clonotype was detected ten times or more. The chain joins TRBV25-1 to TRBJ2-7; 8 bases match TRBD1. Germline-derived CDR1 and CDR2 are MGHDK and SYGVNS. V gave up 8 bases and J gave up 2 bases; unmatched junction bases: 5. There are 13 residues in the CDR3. The CDR3 here is CASGRQGTYEQYF. CDR3 DNA sequence: TGTGCCAGCGGAAGACAGGGGACCTACGAGCAGTACTTC.

This sequence joins TRBV6-6 and TRBJ1-5; D is uncertain. Germline V gene lookup returns CDR1 MNHNY and CDR2 SVGAGI (reference sequence). The CDR3 length is 14 residues. Trimming removed 4 bases from V and 5 bases from J, with 12 bases in between. The CDR3 DNA follows: TGTGCCAGCAGTTTATCGAGCGACCATCAGCCCCAGCATTTT. Translation gives CASSLSSDHQPQHF.

This chain links TRBV13 with TRBJ2-2; 9 bases map to TRBD2. Germline CDR1 and CDR2: PRHDT and FYEKMQ (reference sequence). V lost 5 bases and J lost 3; bases outside the gene matches: 7. The CDR3 has 16 amino acids. Here the CDR3 DNA reads TGTGCCAGCAGCACCCACCTAGCGGGATACACCGGGGAGCTGTTTTTT. Amino acids: CASSTHLAGYTGELFF.

This clonotype appeared a single time. The V gene is TRBV2, the J gene TRBJ2-7; D remains unclear. This CDR3 spans 13 amino acids. The ends were cut back, 8 bases at V and 3 bases at J, with 14 bases in the middle. Germline CDR1 is SNHLY and CDR2 is FYNNEI. CDR3 sequence (DNA): TGTGCCAGCTCACCACCAGATTTCTACGAGCAGTACTTC. Translating gives CASSPPDFYEQYF.

V and J are TRBV29-1 and TRBJ1-1, with D tentatively TRBD1 (5 bases). Germline V CDR1 and CDR2: SQVTM, ANQGSEA. CDR3 length: 11 residues. V was trimmed by 4 bases and J by 8 bases, leaving 11 bases between them. The CDR3 DNA is TGCAGCGTTGTTAAGGGGAGCGAAGCTTTCTTT. As protein: CSVVKGSEAFF.

This clonotype appeared many times. V usage is TRBV6-1 and J usage is TRBJ1-1, with 9 bases lining up with TRBD1. Germline CDR1 MNHNS, CDR2 SASEGT. This CDR3 is built from 15 residues. Germline trimming cut 5 bases from V and 4 bases from J; bases unmatched to any gene: 8. The DNA of the CDR3 is TGTGCCAGCAGTAGTCCGGGACAGGGTGTCACTGAAGCTTTCTTT. It is translated as CASSSPGQGVTEAFF.

This clonotype showed up many times. The chain links TRBV24-1 to TRBJ1-5; D is undetermined. Trimming removed 3 bases at V and 7 bases at J, with 12 bases between. This CDR3 comprises 14 residues. Per germline, CDR1 KGHDR and CDR2 SFDVKD. The CDR3: CATSDARGKQPQHF. CDR3 in DNA: TGTGCCACCAGTGATGCCCGGGGAAAACAGCCCCAGCATTTT.

With regard to this clonotype: This clone may be a read error of a much larger clone one base away. As the CDR3 is not closed by the conserved phenylalanine or tryptophan, this likely results from a read error. The rearrangement links TRBV7-9 to TRBJ2-7, with TRBD2 as a possible D gene (6 bases). V was pared by 7 bases and J by 3 bases, with 10 bases between. CDR3 length: 12 residues. Germline assignment: CDR1 SEHNR and CDR2 FQNEAQ (reference sequence). The CDR3 loop reads CASTGEDYEQYL. Here the CDR3 DNA reads TGTGCCAGCACCGGGGAGGACTACGAGCAGTACCTC.

The V and J genes are TRBV4-2 and TRBJ2-2; D is possibly TRBD2 (5 bases). Trimming removed 3 bases at V and 7 bases at J, with 9 bases between. This CDR3 is 13 amino acids long. Germline CDR1 and CDR2: LGHNA and YNFKEQ. The chain's CDR3 is CASSQDEGGELFF. CDR3 nucleotides: TGTGCCAGCAGCCAGGATGAGGGCGGGGAGCTGTTTTTT.

The chain couples TRBV11-1 to TRBJ2-7, with 8 bases matching TRBD1. There are 16 residues in the CDR3. Germline values: CDR1 SGHAT, CDR2 FQDESV (reference sequence). The V segment lost 4 bases and the J segment 2 bases; nucleotides outside the gene matches: 10. The CDR3 spells CASSSYGQGTAYEQYF. The DNA for the CDR3 is TGTGCCAGCAGCTCCTATGGACAGGGTACCGCCTACGAGCAGTACTTC.

The table lists this clonotype with a few counts. The gene calls are TRBV5-1 and TRBJ1-1; possibly TRBD1 for D (6 bases). This CDR3 comprises 16 residues. CDR1 and CDR2 from the germline V gene are SGHRS and YFSETQ. Trimming took off 4 bases at V and 1 base at J, with 17 bases between the two ends. DNA for the CDR3: TGCGCCAGCAGCCCGGAGGGGGTAAGGAGGAACACTGAAGCTTTCTTT. Protein product: CASSPEGVRRNTEAFF.

This clonotype has only a few counts. CDR3 nucleotide sequence: TGTGCCAGCAGCCAAGATTGGGGTCAATACGAGCAGTACTTC. Translation gives CASSQDWGQYEQYF. This chain links TRBV5-5 with TRBJ2-7; D gene unclear. Germline V lookup: CDR1 SGHKS, CDR2 YYEKEE (reference sequence). The CDR3 length is 14 residues. Trimming took off 4 bases at V and 4 bases at J, with 15 bases between the two ends.

This clonotype was detected many times. The V gene is TRBV19, the J gene TRBJ1-5; TRBD1 matches 7 bases. The CDR3 is made up of 16 amino acids. Germline lookup yields CDR1 LNHDA and CDR2 SQIVND (reference sequence). V shed 4 bases and J 2 bases; nucleotides not matched to a gene: 8. CDR3 loop: CASSKRDRSRNQPQHF. CDR3 sequence (DNA): TGTGCCAGTAGTAAACGGGACAGAAGCCGCAATCAGCCCCAGCATTTT.

For this clonotype: An end of the junction does not agree with germline; a read error may underlie this. J is TRBJ1-5 and V is TRBV7-7; D possibly corresponds to TRBD1 (5 bases). CDR1 SSHAT and CDR2 FNYEAQ come from the germline V gene (reference sequence). This CDR3 spans 14 amino acids. CDR3 sequence: CASKDTATRQPQHF. As DNA, the CDR3 is TGTGCTAGCAAGGACACCGCCACCAGGCAGCCCCAGCATTTT.

To note about this clonotype: The conserved closing phenylalanine or tryptophan is absent in this CDR3, likely reflecting a read error. The limits of the CDR3 on the DNA are not certain, so only TCRdb's listed CDR3 is given. J is TRBJ2-5 and V is TRBV12-3 or TRBV12-4; TRBD1, the D gene given by the table, was not confirmed from the DNA. The CDR3 sequence runs 14 residues, both termini included. The CDR3 sequence is CASSLGGQGYTFGS.

J is TRBJ2-5 and V is TRBV29-1; D may be TRBD1 (6 bases). This CDR3 region has 12 residues. Trimming shortened V by 8 bases and J by 4 bases, and 14 bases separated the two germline ends. Germline V CDR1 and CDR2: SQVTM, ANQGSEA. As DNA, the CDR3 is TGCAGCTTACAGGGTGGTGGAGAGACCCAGTACTTC. It yields the protein CSLQGGGETQYF.

This clonotype was observed a single time. Germline is not matched at one junction end, which may reflect a read error. This chain uses TRBV6-5 with TRBJ1-6, with a possible D match to TRBD1 (5 bases). The CDR3 is made up of 17 amino acids. Germline CDR1 MNHEY, CDR2 SVGAGI. CDR3 nucleotides: TGTGCCATCAGTTACTCAATTGGGACGGAATATAATTCACCCCTCCACTTT. Protein sequence: CAISYSIGTEYNSPLHF.